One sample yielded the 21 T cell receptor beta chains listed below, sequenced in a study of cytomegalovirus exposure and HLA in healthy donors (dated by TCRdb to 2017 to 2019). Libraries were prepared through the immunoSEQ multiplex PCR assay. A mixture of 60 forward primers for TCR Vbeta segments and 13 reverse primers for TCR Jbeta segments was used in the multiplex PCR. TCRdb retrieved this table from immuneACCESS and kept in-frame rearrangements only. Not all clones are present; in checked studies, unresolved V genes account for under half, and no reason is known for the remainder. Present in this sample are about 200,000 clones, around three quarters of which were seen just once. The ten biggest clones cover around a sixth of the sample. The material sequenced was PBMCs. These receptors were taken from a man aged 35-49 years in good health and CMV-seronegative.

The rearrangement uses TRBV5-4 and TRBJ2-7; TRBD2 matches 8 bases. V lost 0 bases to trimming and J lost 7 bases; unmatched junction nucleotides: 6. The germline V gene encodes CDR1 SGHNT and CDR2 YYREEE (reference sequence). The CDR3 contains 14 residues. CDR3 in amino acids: CASSLGAGAGEQYF. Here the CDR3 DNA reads TGTGCCAGCAGCTTGGGAGCGGGAGCCGGGGAGCAGTACTTC.

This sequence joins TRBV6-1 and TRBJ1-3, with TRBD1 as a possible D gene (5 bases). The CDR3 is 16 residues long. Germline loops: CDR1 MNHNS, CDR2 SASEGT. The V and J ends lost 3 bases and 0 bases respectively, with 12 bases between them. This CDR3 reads CASSEGGAYSGNTIYF. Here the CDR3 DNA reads TGTGCCAGCAGTGAGGGGGGAGCTTACTCTGGAAACACCATATATTTT.

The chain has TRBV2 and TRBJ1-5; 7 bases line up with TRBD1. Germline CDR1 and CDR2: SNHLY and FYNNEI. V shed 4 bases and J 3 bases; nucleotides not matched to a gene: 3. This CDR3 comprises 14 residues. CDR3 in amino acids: CASSAGTVNQPQHF. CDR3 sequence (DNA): TGTGCCAGCAGTGCCGGGACAGTCAATCAGCCCCAGCATTTT.

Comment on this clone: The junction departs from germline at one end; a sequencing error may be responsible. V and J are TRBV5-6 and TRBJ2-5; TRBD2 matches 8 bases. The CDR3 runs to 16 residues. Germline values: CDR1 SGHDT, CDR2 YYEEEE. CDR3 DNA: TGTGTCAGCAGCTTGGCTCGGGGGGGCCTCGGGAAGACCCAGTACTTC. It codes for CVSSLARGGLGKTQYF.

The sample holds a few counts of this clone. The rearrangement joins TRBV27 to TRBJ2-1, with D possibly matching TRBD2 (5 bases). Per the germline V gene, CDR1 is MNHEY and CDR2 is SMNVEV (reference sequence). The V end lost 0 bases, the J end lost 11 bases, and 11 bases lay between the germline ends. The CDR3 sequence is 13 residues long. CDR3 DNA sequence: TGTGCCAGCAGTTTATCAGCGGCCTTGAAGCAGTTCTTC. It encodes CASSLSAALKQFF.

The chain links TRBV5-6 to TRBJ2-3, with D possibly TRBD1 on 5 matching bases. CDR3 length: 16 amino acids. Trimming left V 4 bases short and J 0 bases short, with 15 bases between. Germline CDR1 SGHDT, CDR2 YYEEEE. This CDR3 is CASSLLRTQSTDTQYF. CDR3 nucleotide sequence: TGTGCCAGCAGCCTCCTCCGGACACAAAGCACAGATACGCAGTATTTT.

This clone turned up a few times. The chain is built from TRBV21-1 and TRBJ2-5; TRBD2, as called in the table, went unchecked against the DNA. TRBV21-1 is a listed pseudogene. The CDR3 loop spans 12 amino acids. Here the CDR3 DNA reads TGTGCCAGCAGCAAAGCGCGGGGGACCCAGTACTTC. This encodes CASSKARGTQYF.

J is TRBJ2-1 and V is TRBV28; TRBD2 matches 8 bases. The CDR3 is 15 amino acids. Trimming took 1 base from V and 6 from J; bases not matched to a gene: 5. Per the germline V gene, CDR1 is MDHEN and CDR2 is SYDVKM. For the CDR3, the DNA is TGTGCCAGCAGTTTATTTCGCGGGAGGCTCAATGAGCAGTTCTTC. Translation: CASSLFRGRLNEQFF. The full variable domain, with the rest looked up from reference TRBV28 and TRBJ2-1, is DVKVTQSSRYLVKRTGEKVFLECVQDMDHENMFWYRQDPGLGLRLIYFSYDVKMKEKGDIPEGYSVSREKKERFSLILESASTNQTSMYLCASSLFRGRLNEQFFGPGTRLTVL.

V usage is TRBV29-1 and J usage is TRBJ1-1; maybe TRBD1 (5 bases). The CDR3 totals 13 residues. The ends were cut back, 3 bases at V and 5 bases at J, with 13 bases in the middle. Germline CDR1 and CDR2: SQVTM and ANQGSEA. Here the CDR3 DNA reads TGCAGCGTTGACCAGGGTATGTTTACTGAAGCTTTCTTT. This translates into CSVDQGMFTEAFF.

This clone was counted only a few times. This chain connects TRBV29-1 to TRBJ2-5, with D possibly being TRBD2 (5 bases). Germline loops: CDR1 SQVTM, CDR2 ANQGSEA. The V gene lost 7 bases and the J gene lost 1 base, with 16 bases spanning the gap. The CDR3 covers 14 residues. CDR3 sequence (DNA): TGCAGCGCGGGTAGTTTGAGGGTCCAAGAGACCCAGTACTTC. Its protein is CSAGSLRVQETQYF.

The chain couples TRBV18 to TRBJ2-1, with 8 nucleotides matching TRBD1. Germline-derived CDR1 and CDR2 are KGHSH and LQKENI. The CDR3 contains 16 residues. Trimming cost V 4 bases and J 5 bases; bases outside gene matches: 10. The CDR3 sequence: CASSRTDRGSNNEQFF. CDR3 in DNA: TGTGCCAGCTCACGGACTGACAGGGGTTCGAACAATGAGCAGTTCTTC.

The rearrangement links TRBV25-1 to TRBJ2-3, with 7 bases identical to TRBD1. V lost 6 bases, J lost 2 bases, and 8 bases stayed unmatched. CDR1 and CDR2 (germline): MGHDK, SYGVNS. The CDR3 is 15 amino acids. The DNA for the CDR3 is TGTGCCAGCAGCAGACCCAGGGGGAACACAGATACGCAGTATTTT. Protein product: CASSRPRGNTDTQYF.

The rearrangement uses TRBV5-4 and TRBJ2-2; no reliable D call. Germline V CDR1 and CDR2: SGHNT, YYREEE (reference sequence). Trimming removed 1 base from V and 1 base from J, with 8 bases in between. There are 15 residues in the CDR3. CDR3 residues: CASSLSGRNTGELFF. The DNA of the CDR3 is TGTGCCAGCAGCTTGAGTGGGCGGAACACCGGGGAGCTGTTTTTT.

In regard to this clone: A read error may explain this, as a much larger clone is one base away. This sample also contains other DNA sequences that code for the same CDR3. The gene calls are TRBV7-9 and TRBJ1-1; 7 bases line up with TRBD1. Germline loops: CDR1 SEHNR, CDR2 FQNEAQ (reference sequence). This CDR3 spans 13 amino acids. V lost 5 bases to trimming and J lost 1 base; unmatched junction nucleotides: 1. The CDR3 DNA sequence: TGTGCCAGCAGCCGACAGGGGAACACTGAAGCTTTCTTT. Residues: CASSRQGNTEAFF.

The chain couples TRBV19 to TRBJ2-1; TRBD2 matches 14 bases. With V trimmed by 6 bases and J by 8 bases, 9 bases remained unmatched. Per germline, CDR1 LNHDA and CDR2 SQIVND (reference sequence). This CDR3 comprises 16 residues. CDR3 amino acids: CASRGPGLAGVYEQFF. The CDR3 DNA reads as TGTGCCAGTAGAGGCCCGGGACTAGCGGGAGTTTATGAGCAGTTCTTC.

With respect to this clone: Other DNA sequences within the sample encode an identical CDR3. The CDR3 here is CASSLSQGRNQPQHF. The CDR3 DNA reads TGTGCCAGCAGTTTATCCCAGGGGCGTAATCAGCCCCAGCATTTT. This chain uses TRBV27 with TRBJ1-5, with a possible D match to TRBD1 (6 bases). Germline CDR1 MNHEY, CDR2 SMNVEV (reference sequence). This CDR3 contains 15 residues. Trimming pared 0 bases from V and 4 bases from J, leaving 10 bases between.

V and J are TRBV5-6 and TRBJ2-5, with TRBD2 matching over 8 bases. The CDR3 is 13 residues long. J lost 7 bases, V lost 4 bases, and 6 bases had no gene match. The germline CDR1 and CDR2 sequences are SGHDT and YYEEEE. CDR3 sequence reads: CASSTGTRGTQYF. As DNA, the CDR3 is TGTGCCAGCAGCACAGGGACTAGGGGGACCCAGTACTTC.

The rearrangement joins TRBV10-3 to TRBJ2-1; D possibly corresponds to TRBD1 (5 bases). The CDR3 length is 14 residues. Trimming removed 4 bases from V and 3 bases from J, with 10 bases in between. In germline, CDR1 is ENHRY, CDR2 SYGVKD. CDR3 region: CAISADSNYNEQFF. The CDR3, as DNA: TGTGCCATCAGTGCCGACAGCAACTACAATGAGCAGTTCTTC.

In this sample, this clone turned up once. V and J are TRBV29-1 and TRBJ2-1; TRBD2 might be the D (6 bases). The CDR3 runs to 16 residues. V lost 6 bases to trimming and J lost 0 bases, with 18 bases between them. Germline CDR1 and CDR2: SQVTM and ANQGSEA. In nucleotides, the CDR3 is TGCAGCGTCTCCGGGACTCCCTCGAGCTCCTACAATGAGCAGTTCTTC. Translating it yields CSVSGTPSSSYNEQFF.

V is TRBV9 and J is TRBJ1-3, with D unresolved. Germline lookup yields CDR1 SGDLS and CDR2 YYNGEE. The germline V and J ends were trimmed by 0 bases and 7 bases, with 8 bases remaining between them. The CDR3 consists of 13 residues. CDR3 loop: CASSVDPGNTIYF. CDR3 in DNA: TGTGCCAGCAGCGTAGATCCGGGTAACACCATATATTTT.

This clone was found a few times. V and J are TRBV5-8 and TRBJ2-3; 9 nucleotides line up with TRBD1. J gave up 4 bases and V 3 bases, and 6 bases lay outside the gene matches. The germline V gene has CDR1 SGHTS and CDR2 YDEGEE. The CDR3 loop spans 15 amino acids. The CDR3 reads CASSSGQGRSDTQYF. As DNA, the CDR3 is TGTGCCAGCAGCTCTGGACAGGGGAGGTCAGATACGCAGTATTTT.